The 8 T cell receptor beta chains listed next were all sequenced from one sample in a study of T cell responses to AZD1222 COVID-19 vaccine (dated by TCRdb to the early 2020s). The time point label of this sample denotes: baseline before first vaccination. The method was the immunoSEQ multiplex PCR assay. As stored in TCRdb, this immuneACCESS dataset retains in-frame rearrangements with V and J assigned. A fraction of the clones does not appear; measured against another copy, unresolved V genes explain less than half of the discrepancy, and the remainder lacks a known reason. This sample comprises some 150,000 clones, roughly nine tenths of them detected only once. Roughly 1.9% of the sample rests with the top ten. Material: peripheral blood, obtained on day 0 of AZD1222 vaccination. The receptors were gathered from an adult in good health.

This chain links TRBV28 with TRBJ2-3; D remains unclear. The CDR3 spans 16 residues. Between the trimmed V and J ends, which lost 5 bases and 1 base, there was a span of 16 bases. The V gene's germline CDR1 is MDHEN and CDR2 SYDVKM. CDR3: CASSTPKHEGTDTQYF. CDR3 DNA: TGTGCCAGCAGTACCCCCAAACATGAGGGCACAGATACGCAGTATTTT.

This chain's CDR3 is CASSESGSYTEAFF. CDR3 nucleotide sequence: TGTGCCAGCAGTGAATCGGGCAGCTACACTGAAGCTTTCTTT. This sequence joins TRBV25-1 and TRBJ1-1; D is undetermined. Germline V lookup: CDR1 MGHDK, CDR2 SYGVNS. CDR3 length equals 14 residues. Trimming shortened V by 1 base and J by 3 bases, and 9 bases separated the two germline ends. Full variable domain (remainder filled in from reference TRBV25-1 and TRBJ1-1): EADIYQTPRYLVIGTGKKITLECSQTMGHDKMYWYQQDPGMELHLIHYSYGVNSTEKGDLSSESTVSRIRTEHFPLTLESARPSHTSQYLCASSESGSYTEAFFGQGTRLTVV.

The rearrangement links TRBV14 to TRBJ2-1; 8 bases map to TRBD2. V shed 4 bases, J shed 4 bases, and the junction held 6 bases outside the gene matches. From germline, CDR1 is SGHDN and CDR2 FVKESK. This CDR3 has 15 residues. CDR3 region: CASSPGLAGYNEQFF. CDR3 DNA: TGTGCCAGCAGCCCGGGGCTAGCGGGTTACAATGAGCAGTTCTTC.

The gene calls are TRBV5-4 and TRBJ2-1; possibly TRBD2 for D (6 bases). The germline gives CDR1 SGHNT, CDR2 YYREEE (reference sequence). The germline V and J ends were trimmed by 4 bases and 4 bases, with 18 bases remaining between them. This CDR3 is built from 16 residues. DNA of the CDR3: TGTGCCAGCAGCGTATTCAATAGCGGAACTTACAATGAGCAGTTCTTC. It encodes CASSVFNSGTYNEQFF.

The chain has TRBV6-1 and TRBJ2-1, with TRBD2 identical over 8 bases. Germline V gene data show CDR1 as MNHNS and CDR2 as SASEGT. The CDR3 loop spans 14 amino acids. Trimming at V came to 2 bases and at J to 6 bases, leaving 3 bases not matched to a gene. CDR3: CASSEWTSSNEQFF. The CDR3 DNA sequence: TGTGCCAGCAGTGAATGGACTAGCAGCAATGAGCAGTTCTTC.

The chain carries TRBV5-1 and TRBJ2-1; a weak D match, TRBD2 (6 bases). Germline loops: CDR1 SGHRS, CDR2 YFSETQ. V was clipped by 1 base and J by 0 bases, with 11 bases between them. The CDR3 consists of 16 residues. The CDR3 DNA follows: TGCGCCAGCAGCTTGTACACTAGCCGCTCCTACAATGAGCAGTTCTTC. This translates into CASSLYTSRSYNEQFF.

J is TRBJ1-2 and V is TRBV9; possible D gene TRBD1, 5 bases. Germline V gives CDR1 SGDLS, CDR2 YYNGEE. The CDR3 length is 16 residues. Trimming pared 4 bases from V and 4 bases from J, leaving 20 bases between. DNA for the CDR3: TGTGCCAGCAGCCCAACTAGGATTACAGGCCCCTATGGCTACACCTTC. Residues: CASSPTRITGPYGYTF.

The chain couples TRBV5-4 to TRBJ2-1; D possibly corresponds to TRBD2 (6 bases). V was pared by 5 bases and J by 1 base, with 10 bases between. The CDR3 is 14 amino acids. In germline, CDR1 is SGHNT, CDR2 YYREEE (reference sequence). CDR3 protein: CASSYSGSYNEQFF. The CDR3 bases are TGTGCCAGCAGTTATAGCGGATCCTACAATGAGCAGTTCTTC.